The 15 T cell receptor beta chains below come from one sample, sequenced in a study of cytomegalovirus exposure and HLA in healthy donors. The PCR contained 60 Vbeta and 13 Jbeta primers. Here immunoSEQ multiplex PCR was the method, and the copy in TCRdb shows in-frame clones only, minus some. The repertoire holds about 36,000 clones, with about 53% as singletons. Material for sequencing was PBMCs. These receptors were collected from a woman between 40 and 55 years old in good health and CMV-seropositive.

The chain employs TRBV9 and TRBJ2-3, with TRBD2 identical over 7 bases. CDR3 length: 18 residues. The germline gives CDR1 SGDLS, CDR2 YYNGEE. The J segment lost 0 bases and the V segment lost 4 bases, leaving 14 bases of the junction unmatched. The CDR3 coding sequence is TGTGCCAGCAGCCGCACCGGGACTCTCGGGGGGAGCACAGATACGCAGTATTTT. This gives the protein CASSRTGTLGGSTDTQYF.

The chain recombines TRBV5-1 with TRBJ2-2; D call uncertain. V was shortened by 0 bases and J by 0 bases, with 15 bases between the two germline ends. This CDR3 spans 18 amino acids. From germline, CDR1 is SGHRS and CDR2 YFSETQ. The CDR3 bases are TGCGCCAGCAGCTTGGATGCCCCAAGCCGGTCGAACACCGGGGAGCTGTTTTTT. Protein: CASSLDAPSRSNTGELFF.

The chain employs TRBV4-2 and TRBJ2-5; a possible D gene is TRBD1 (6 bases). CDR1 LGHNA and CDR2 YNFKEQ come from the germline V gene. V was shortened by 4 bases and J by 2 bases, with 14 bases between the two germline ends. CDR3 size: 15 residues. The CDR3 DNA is TGTGCCAGCAGCCGCTGGGCGCAGGGGCAAGAGACCCAGTACTTC. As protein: CASSRWAQGQETQYF.

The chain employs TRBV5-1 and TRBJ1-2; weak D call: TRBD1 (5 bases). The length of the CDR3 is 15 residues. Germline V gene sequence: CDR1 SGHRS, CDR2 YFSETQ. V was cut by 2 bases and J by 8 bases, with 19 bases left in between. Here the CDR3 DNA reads TGCGCCAGCAGCTTACCCGGCGGGGGTGGAGACGGCTACACCTTC. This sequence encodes CASSLPGGGGDGYTF.

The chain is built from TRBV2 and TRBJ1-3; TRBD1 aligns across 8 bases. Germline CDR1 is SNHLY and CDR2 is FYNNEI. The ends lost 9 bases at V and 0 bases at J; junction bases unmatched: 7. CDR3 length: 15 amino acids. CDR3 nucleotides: TGTGCCAGTACCCGGGACAGGAGCTCTGGAAACACCATATATTTT. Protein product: CASTRDRSSGNTIYF.

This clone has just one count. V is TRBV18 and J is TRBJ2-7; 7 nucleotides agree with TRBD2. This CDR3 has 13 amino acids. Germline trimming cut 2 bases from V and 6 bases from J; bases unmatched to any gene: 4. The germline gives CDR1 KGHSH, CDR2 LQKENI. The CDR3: CASSPDGRTEQYF. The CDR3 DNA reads TGTGCCAGCTCACCAGACGGGAGGACCGAGCAGTACTTC.

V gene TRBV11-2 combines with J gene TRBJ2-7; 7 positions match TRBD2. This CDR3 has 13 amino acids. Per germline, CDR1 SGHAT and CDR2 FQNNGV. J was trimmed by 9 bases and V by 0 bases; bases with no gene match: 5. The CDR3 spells CASSLEPGGSQYF. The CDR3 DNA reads TGTGCCAGCAGCTTAGAACCCGGGGGGTCGCAGTACTTC. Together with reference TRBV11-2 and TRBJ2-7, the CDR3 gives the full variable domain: EAGVAQSPRYKIIEKRQSVAFWCNPISGHATLYWYQQILGQGPKLLIQFQNNGVVDDSQLPKDRFSAERLKGVDSTLKIQPAKLEDSAVYLCASSLEPGGSQYFGPGTRLTVT.

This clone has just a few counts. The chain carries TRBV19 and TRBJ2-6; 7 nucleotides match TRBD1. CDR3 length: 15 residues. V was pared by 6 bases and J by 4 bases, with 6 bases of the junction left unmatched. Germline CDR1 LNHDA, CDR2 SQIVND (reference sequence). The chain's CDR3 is CASSTTGWGANVLTF. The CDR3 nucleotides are TGTGCCAGTAGCACGACAGGGTGGGGGGCCAACGTCCTGACTTTC.

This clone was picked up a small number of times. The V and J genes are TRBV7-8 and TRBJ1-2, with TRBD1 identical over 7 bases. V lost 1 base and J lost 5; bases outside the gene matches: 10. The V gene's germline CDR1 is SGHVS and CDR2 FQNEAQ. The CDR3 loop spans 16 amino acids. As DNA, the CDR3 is TGTGCCAGCAGCTTAGGAGCCTCCGGGACAGCTTATGGCTACACCTTC. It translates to CASSLGASGTAYGYTF.

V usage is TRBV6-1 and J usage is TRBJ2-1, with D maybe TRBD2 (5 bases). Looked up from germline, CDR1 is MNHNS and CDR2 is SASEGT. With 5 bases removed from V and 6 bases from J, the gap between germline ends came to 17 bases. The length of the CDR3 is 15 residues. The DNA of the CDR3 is TGTGCCAGCAGTCCTCCCACTCAACGGGGCAATGAGCAGTTCTTC. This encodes CASSPPTQRGNEQFF.

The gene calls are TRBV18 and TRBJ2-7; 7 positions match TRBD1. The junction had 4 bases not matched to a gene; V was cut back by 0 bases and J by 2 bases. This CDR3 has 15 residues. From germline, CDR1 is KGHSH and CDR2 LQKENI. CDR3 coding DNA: TGTGCCAGCTCACCACCACCCGACAGGGCCTACGAGCAGTACTTC. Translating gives CASSPPPDRAYEQYF.

CDR3: CASSVGTGVSNEKLFF. The CDR3 DNA sequence: TGTGCCAGCAGCGTAGGGACAGGGGTCTCTAATGAAAAACTGTTTTTT. The chain couples TRBV9 to TRBJ1-4, with TRBD1 matching over 9 bases. The CDR3 is made up of 16 amino acids. Unmatched junction bases numbered 3, after V lost 0 bases and J lost 3 bases. Germline V gene sequence: CDR1 SGDLS, CDR2 YYNGEE.

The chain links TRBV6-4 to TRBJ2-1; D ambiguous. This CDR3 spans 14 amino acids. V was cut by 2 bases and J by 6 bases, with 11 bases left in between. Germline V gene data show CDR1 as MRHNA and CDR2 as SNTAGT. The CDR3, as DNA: TGTGCCAGCAGTGACCCCTCTCTAGGCAATGAGCAGTTCTTC. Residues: CASSDPSLGNEQFF.

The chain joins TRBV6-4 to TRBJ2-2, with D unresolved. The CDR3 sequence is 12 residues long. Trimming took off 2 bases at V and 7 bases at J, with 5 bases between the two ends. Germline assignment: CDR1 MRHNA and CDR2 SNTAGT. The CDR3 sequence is CASSDQFGELFF. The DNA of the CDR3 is TGTGCCAGCAGTGACCAGTTCGGGGAGCTGTTTTTT.

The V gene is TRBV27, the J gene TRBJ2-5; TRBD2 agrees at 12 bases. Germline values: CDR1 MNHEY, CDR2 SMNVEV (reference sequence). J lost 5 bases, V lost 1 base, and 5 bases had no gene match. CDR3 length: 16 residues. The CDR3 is CASSLYLAGGPETQYF. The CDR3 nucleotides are TGTGCCAGCAGTTTATACCTAGCGGGGGGGCCGGAGACCCAGTACTTC.